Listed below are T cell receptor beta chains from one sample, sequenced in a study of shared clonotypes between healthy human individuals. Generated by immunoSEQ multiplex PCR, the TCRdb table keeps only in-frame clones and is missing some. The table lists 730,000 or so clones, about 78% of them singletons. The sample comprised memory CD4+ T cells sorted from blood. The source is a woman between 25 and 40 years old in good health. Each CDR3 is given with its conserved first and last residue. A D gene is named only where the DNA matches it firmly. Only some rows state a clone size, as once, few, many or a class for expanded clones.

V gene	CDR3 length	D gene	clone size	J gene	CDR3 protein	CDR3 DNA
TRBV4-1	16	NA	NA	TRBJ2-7	CASSSTGTANTYEQYF	TGCGCCAGCAGCTCAACTGGGACGGCAAACACGTACGAGCAGTACTTC
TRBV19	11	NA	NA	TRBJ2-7	CASSNLNEQYF	TGTGCCAGTAGTAACTTAAACGAGCAGTACTTC
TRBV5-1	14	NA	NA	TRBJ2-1	CASAWGNSYNEQFF	TGCGCCAGCGCCTGGGGTAACTCCTACAATGAGCAGTTCTTC
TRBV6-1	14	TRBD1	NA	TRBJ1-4	CASSRGQGFEKLFF	TGTGCCAGCAGTAGGGGACAGGGGTTTGAAAAACTGTTTTTT
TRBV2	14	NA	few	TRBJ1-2	CASSISPGDYGYTF	TGTGCCAGCAGCATTTCGCCAGGGGACTATGGCTACACCTTC
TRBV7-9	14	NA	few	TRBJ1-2	CASSMSDNSDGYTF	TGTGCCAGCTCGATGTCGGACAACTCCGATGGCTACACCTTC
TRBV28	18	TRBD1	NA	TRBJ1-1	CASSGPGQSSGMNTEAFF	TGTGCCAGCAGCGGTCCGGGACAGTCGAGTGGGATGAACACTGAAGCTTTCTTT
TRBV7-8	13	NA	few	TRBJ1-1	CASSRGLNTEAFF	TGTGCCAGCAGCCGGGGGTTGAACACTGAAGCTTTCTTT
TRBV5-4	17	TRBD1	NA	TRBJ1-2	CASSLRTGVPPDYGYTF	TGTGCCAGCAGCTTGAGGACAGGGGTTCCCCCGGACTATGGCTACACCTTC
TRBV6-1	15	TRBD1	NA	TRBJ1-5	CASRVQGAGNQPQHF	TGTGCCAGCAGGGTACAGGGGGCCGGCAATCAGCCCCAGCATTTT
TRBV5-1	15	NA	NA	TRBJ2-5	CASSLLLADQETQYF	TGCGCCAGCAGCTTGCTCCTAGCAGACCAAGAGACCCAGTACTTC
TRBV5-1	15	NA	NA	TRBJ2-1	CASSLAGHGIDEQFF	TGCGCCAGCAGCTTGGCCGGGCACGGAATCGATGAGCAGTTCTTC
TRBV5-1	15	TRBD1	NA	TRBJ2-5	CASSLEGRGHETQYF	TGCGCCAGCAGCTTGGAAGGCAGGGGGCATGAGACCCAGTACTTC
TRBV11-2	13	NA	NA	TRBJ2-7	CASSPAGGYEQYF	TGTGCCAGCAGCCCAGCCGGGGGCTACGAGCAGTACTTC
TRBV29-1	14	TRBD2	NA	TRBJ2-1	CSGEKRERGNEQFF	TGCAGCGGAGAAAAGCGGGAGAGGGGCAATGAGCAGTTCTTC
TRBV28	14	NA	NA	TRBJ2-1	CASKPSGVYNEQFF	TGTGCCAGCAAGCCGTCAGGGGTGTACAATGAGCAGTTCTTC
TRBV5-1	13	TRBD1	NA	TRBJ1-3	CASSLGTGNTIYF	TGCGCCAGCAGCTTGGGGACAGGCAACACCATATATTTT
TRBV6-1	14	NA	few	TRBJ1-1	CASLKRDGDTEAFF	TGTGCCAGCCTGAAAAGGGATGGAGACACTGAAGCTTTCTTT
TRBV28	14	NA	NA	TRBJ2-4	CASSFPHLGNIQYF	TGTGCCAGCAGTTTCCCTCATTTGGGGAACATTCAGTACTTC
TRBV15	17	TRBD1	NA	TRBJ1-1	CATSRHGTGGSSTEAFF	TGTGCCACCAGCAGACACGGGACAGGGGGGTCGTCCACTGAAGCTTTCTTT
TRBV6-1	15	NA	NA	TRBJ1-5	CASSDGFLGNQPQHF	TGTGCCAGCAGTGACGGGTTCTTGGGCAATCAGCCCCAGCATTTT
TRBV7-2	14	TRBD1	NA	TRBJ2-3	CASTQDRGSGTQYF	TGTGCCAGCACGCAGGACAGGGGATCGGGTACGCAGTATTTT
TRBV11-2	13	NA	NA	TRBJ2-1	CASSFWTSNEQFF	TGTGCCAGCAGCTTTTGGACGTCGAATGAGCAGTTCTTC
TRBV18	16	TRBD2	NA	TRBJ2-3	CASSPMSGGTTDTQYF	TGTGCCAGCTCACCAATGTCGGGAGGGACCACAGATACGCAGTATTTT
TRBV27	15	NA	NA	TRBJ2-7	CASSSSPGHSYEQYF	TGTGCCAGCAGTTCCTCCCCGGGACACAGCTACGAGCAGTACTTC
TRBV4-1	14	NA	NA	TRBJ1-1	CASSHRAGNTEAFF	TGCGCCAGCAGCCACAGGGCGGGGAACACTGAAGCTTTCTTT
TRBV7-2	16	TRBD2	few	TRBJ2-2	CASSFTGLGGAGELFF	TGTGCCAGCAGCTTTACGGGACTAGGAGGTGCCGGGGAGCTGTTTTTT
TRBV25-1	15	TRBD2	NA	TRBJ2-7	CASSPSGSSGREQYF	TGTGCCAGCAGTCCGAGCGGGAGTTCAGGAAGGGAGCAGTACTTC
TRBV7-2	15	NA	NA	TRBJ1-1	CASSPRQGWDTEAFF	TGTGCCAGCAGCCCACGGCAGGGGTGGGACACTGAAGCTTTCTTT
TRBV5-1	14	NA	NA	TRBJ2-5	CASSLRGYQETQYF	TGCGCCAGCAGCTTGCGAGGGTACCAAGAGACCCAGTACTTC
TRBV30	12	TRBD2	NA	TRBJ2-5	CAWSRGGKTQYF	TGTGCCTGGAGCCGGGGGGGCAAGACCCAGTACTTC
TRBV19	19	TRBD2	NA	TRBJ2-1	CASSIEESLGLGLYNEQFF	TGTGCCAGTAGTATAGAGGAAAGTTTGGGACTAGGACTTTACAATGAGCAGTTCTTC
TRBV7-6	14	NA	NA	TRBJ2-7	CASSSNQDPYEQYF	TGTGCCAGCAGCTCCAACCAAGATCCCTACGAGCAGTACTTC
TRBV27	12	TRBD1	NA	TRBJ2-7	CASSSRGPEQYF	TGTGCCAGCAGTTCCAGGGGGCCCGAGCAGTACTTC
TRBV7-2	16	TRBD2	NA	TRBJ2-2	CASSSYSGIDTGELFF	TGTGCCAGCAGCTCTTATAGCGGGATAGACACCGGGGAGCTGTTTTTT
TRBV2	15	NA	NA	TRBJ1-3	CASSRALGSGNTIYF	TGTGCCAGCAGCCGGGCTTTGGGCTCTGGAAACACCATATATTTT
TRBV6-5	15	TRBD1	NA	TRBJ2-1	CASSSGTGAGNEQFF	TGTGCCAGCAGCTCCGGGACAGGGGCAGGTAATGAGCAGTTCTTC
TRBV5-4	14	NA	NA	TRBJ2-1	CASSSGQTYNEQFF	TGTGCCAGCAGCTCCGGACAAACCTACAATGAGCAGTTCTTC
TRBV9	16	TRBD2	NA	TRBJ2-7	CASSVTPHGGAYEQYF	TGTGCCAGCAGCGTAACCCCCCACGGGGGGGCCTACGAGCAGTACTTC
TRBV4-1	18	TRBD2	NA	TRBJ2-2	CASSQVPGLAGARAELFF	TGCGCCAGCAGCCAAGTCCCGGGACTAGCGGGAGCGCGCGCGGAGCTGTTTTTT
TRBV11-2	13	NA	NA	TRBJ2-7	CASTVDPTREQYF	TGTGCCAGCACCGTCGACCCGACTCGCGAGCAGTACTTC
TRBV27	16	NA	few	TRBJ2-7	CASSNHLRGGGYEQYF	TGTGCCAGCAGTAACCACCTCAGGGGAGGAGGCTACGAGCAGTACTTC
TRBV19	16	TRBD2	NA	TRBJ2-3	CASSAVYLAVTDTQYF	TGTGCCAGTAGCGCGGTATATCTAGCGGTCACAGATACGCAGTATTTT
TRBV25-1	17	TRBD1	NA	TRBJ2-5	CASSVPTGTGGEETQYF	TGTGCCAGCAGTGTCCCAACCGGGACAGGGGGAGAAGAGACCCAGTACTTC
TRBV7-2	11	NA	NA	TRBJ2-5	CASSRAETQYF	TGTGCCAGCAGCCGGGCGGAGACCCAGTACTTC
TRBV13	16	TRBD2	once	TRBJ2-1	CASSVQLAGALMEQFF	TGTGCCAGCAGCGTACAACTAGCGGGAGCACTCATGGAGCAGTTCTTC
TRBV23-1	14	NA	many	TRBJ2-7	CASSPQTGSYEQYF	TGCGCCAGCAGTCCCCAGACTGGCTCCTACGAGCAGTACTTC
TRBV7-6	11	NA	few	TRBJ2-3	CASSLTDTQYF	TGTGCCAGCAGCTTGACAGATACGCAGTATTTT
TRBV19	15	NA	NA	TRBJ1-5	CASGYRADSNQPQHF	TGTGCCAGTGGATACAGGGCCGATAGCAATCAGCCCCAGCATTTT
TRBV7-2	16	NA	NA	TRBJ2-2	CASSLMPGGYTGELFF	TGTGCCAGCAGCTTAATGCCGGGCGGGTACACCGGGGAGCTGTTTTTT
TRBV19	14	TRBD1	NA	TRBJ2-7	CASSARDRVYEQYF	TGTGCCAGTAGCGCCCGGGACAGGGTCTACGAGCAGTACTTC
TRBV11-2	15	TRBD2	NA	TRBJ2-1	CASRETSGGYNEQFF	TGTGCCAGCAGGGAGACTAGCGGAGGCTACAATGAGCAGTTCTTC
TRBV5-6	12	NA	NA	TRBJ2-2	CASSLYTGELFF	TGTGCCAGCAGCTTGTACACCGGGGAGCTGTTTTTT
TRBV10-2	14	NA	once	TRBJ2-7	CASSSAGSRVEQYF	TGCGCCAGCAGCAGCGCAGGCTCTAGGGTCGAGCAGTACTTC
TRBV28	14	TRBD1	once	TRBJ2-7	CASSSGTANYEQYF	TGTGCCAGCAGCTCCGGGACAGCGAACTACGAGCAGTACTTC